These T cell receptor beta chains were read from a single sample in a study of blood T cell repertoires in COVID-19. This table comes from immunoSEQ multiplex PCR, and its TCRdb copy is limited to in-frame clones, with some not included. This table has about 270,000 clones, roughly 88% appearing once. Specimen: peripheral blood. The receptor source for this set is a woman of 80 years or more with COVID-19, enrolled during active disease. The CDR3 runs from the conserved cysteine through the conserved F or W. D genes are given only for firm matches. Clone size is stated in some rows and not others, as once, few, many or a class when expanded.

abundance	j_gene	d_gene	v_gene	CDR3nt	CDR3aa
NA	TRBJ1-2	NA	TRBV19	TGTGCCAGTAGTTACTTGTTGGGAAGGGGACTTCCTAACTATGGCTACACCTTC	CASSYLLGRGLPNYGYTF
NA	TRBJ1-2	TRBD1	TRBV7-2	TGTGCCAGCAGCCCTACGGTACAGGGGCTGGGCTATGGCTACACCTTC	CASSPTVQGLGYGYTF
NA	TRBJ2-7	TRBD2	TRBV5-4	TGTGCCAGCAGCCGAAGCGGGGGCCTCTCCTACGAGCAGTACTTC	CASSRSGGLSYEQYF
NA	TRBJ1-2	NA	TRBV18	TGTGCCAGCTCACCCCAGGGAGGCGGTTATGGCTACACCTTC	CASSPQGGGYGYTF
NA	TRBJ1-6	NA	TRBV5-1	TGCGCCAGCAGCTTGACTGGAGGGAATTCACCCCTCCACTTT	CASSLTGGNSPLHF
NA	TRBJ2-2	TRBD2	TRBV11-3	TGTGCCAGCAGCTTAGAACTTAGCGGGTCCAAAGTAGGGACCGGGGAGCTGTTTTTT	CASSLELSGSKVGTGELFF
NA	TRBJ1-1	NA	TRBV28	TGTGCCAGCAGTATTAAGAACACTGAAGCTTTCTTT	CASSIKNTEAFF
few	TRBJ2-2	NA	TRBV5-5	TGTGCCAGCAGCTTGGGGCCCCTCCGAACCGGGGAGCTGTTTTTT	CASSLGPLRTGELFF
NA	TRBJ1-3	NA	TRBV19	TGTGCCAGTAGTACGACAGGATTCCTCTCTGGAAACACCATATATTTT	CASSTTGFLSGNTIYF
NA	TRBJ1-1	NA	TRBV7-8	TGTGCCAGCAGCCCCAAGAACACTGAAGCTTTCTTT	CASSPKNTEAFF
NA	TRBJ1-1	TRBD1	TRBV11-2	TGTGCCAGCAGCAGAACAGGGGCCACTGAAGCTTTCTTT	CASSRTGATEAFF
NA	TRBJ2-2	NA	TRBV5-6	TGTGCCAGCTCAAAATCAGGGCAGGGTGTCACCGGGGAGCTGTTTTTT	CASSKSGQGVTGELFF
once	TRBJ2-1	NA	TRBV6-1	TGTGCCAGCAGTGAAGGGGCTAAGCAGTTCTTC	CASSEGAKQFF
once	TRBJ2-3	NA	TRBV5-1	TGCGCCAGCTCCGGGACACCGGCCGCAGATACGCAGTATTTT	CASSGTPAADTQYF
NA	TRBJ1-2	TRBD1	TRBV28	TGTGCCAGCAGTCCGGGACAGGGAGACTATGGCTACACCTTC	CASSPGQGDYGYTF
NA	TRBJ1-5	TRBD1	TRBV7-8	TGTGCCAGCAGCCCCCGGACAGGGGGCCATCAGCTCCAGCATTTT	CASSPRTGGHQLQHF
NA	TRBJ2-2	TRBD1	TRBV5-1	TGCGCCAGCAGCTTGGTGGGGACAGGCGTCGGGGAGCTGTTTTTT	CASSLVGTGVGELFF
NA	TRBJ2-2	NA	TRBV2	TGTGCCAGCAGAGGGGATGCAGGGGACACCGGGGAGCTGTTTTTT	CASRGDAGDTGELFF
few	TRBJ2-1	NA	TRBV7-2	TGTGCCAGCTCGTCCGTATCCTACAATGAGCAGTTCTTC	CASSSVSYNEQFF
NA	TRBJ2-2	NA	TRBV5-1	TGCGCCAGCAGCTTGTTTGGAGACACCGGGGAGCTGTTTTTT	CASSLFGDTGELFF
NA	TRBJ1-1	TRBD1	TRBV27	TGTGCCAGCAGTGGGACAGGGATGATGAACACTGAAGCTTTCTTT	CASSGTGMMNTEAFF
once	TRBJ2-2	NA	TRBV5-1	TGCGCCAGCAGCTTGGTGTCAACATCCGGGGAGCTGTTTTTT	CASSLVSTSGELFF
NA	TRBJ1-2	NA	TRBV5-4	TGTGCCAGCAGCTTGGGGCTTCTCCCCGCCTATGGCTACACCTTC	CASSLGLLPAYGYTF
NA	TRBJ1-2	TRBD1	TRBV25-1	TGTGCCAGCAGTGTCCACCGGACAGGCTATGGAGGCTACACCTTC	CASSVHRTGYGGYTF
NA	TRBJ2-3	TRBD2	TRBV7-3	TGTGCCAGCAGCGCTAGCGGGGTTAACACAGATACGCAGTATTTT	CASSASGVNTDTQYF
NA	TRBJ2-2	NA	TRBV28	TGTGCCAGTCTTTACACCGGGGAGCTGTTTTTT	CASLYTGELFF
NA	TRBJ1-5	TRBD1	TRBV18	TGTGCCAGCTCACCACCTGGACAGGGAGCCCAGCCCCAGCATTTT	CASSPPGQGAQPQHF
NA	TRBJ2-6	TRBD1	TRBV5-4	TGTGCCAGCAGCCCTTCCGGGACAGGGGGCTTCGGGGCCAACGTCCTGACTTTC	CASSPSGTGGFGANVLTF
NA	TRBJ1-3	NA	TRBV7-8	TGTGCCAGCAGCCGCGGGGATGGTTCTGGAAACACCATATATTTT	CASSRGDGSGNTIYF
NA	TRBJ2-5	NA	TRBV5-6	TGTGCCAGCAGCTTCCGAGAGACCCAGTACTTC	CASSFRETQYF
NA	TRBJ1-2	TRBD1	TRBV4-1	TGCGCCAGCAGCCAGACAGGGGGCAGCTATGGCTACACCTTC	CASSQTGGSYGYTF
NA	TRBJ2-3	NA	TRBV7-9	TGTGCCAGCAGCTTACTAGCGAACCCTAGCACAGATACGCAGTATTTT	CASSLLANPSTDTQYF
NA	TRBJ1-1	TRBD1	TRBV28	TGTGCCAGCAGGCCCACAGGGGTTGAAGCTTTCTTT	CASRPTGVEAFF
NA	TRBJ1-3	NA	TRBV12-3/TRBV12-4	TGTGCCAGCGGTACTGCAGGAAACACCATATATTTT	CASGTAGNTIYF
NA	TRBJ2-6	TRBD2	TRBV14	TGTGCCAGCTCAACTCGGGGGGGCTCCTCTGGGGCCAACGTCCTGACTTTC	CASSTRGGSSGANVLTF
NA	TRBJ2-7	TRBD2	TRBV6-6	TGTGCCAGCAGTTCGGATAGCGGGGGGTACGAGCAGTACTTC	CASSSDSGGYEQYF
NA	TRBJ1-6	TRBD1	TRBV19	TGTGCCACCCAGGGGGAGAATTCACCCCTCCACTTT	CATQGENSPLHF
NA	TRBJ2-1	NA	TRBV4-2	TGTGCCAGCAGCCAGGATACAGGTCCACCCTACAATGAGCAGTTCTTC	CASSQDTGPPYNEQFF
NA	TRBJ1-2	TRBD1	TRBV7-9	TGTGCCAGCAGCCCAGGGGCAGGGGGCTATGGCTACACCTTC	CASSPGAGGYGYTF
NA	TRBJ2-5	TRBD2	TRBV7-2	TGTGCCAGCAGCTCTAGATCTAGCGGGGGGGTACAAGAGACCCAGTACTTC	CASSSRSSGGVQETQYF
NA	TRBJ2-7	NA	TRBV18	TGTGCCAGCCGCAGCCAGGGATCAGTCGCCGAGCAGTACTTC	CASRSQGSVAEQYF
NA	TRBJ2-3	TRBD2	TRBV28	TGTGCCAGCAGCTCTCTAGCGGGGGGAACAGATACGCAGTATTTT	CASSSLAGGTDTQYF
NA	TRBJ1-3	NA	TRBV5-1	TGCGCCAGCAGCTCGACCGTCGGGACACTAGGAAACACCATATATTTT	CASSSTVGTLGNTIYF
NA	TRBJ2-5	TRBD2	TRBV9	TGTGCCAGCAGCGCAGGACTAGCTAAACGCCAAGAGACCCAGTACTTC	CASSAGLAKRQETQYF
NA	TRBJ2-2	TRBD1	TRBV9	TGTGCCAGCAGCCCAGGGGGGACAGGGGCCGGGGAGCTGTTTTTT	CASSPGGTGAGELFF
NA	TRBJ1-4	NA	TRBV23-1	TGCGCCAGCAGTCTTCCGATTCCCGGTTTACAAAGGAGTGAAAAACTGTTTTTT	CASSLPIPGLQRSEKLFF
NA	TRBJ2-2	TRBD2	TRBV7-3	TGTGCCAGCAGCTTGACTGGACTAGCGGGCCCCTCAGGTGGCGGGGAGCTGTTTTTT	CASSLTGLAGPSGGGELFF
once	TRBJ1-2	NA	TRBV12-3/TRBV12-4	TGTGCCAGCAGCAGAAGTACAGGCTATGGCTACACCTTC	CASSRSTGYGYTF
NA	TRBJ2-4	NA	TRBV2	TGTGCCAGCACGCCCACAGTGGTCGCGACCAAAAACATTCAGTACTTC	CASTPTVVATKNIQYF
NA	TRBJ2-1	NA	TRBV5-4	TGTGCCAGCAGCTTGGTGGGGGCCGAGCAGTTCTTC	CASSLVGAEQFF
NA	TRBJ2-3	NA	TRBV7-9	TGTGCCAGCAGCCGGAGGGCGGGGCTAGGGTCTGATACGCAGTATTTT	CASSRRAGLGSDTQYF
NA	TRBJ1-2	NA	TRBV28	NA	CASSFLAGSEGYTF